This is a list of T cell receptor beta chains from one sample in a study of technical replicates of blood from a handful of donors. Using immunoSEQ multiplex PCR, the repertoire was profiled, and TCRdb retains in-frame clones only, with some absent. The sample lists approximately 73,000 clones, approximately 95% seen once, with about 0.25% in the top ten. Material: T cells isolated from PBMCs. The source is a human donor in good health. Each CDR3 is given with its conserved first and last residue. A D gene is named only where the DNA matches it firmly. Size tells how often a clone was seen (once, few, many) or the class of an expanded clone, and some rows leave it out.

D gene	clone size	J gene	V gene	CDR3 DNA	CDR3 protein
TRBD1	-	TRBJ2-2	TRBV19	TGTGCCAGTAGTATAGATCTAGGTCACAGGGGTGGTACCGGGGAGCTGTTTTTT	CASSIDLGHRGGTGELFF
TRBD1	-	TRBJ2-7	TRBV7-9	TGTGCCAGCAGCTTAGCGCGGACAGGGTCGGACTACGAGCAGTACTTC	CASSLARTGSDYEQYF
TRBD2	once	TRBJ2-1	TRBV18	TGTGCCAGCTTACAGACTAGCGGGAGCCACAATGAGCAGTTCTTC	CASLQTSGSHNEQFF
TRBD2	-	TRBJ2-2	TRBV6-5	TGTGCCAGCAAATTATCTTCACTAGCGGGCGGGGAGCTGTTTTTT	CASKLSSLAGGELFF
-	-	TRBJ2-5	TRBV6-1	TGTGCCAGCAGTGAACACACACCCGCTGGGACCCAGTACTTC	CASSEHTPAGTQYF
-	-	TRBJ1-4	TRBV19	TGTGCCAGTAGTATAGATTCCCATGGCCAGAATGAAAAACTGTTTTTT	CASSIDSHGQNEKLFF
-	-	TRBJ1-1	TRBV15	TGTGCCACCAGCAGAGATCGGGGAGGGCGGAACACTGAAGCTTTCTTT	CATSRDRGGRNTEAFF
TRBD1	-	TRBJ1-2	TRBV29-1	TGCAGCGTTGAAGGGGACAGGGGGCTAGGTGGCTACACCTTC	CSVEGDRGLGGYTF
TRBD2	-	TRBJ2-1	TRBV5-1	TGCGCCAGCAGCTACGGACTAGCGGGAGTCAATGAGCAGTTCTTC	CASSYGLAGVNEQFF
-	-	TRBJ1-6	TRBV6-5	TGTGCCAGCAGTGATGACAGGAAGGCCTCACCCCTCCACTTT	CASSDDRKASPLHF
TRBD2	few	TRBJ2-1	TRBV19	TGTGCCAGTAGTACTGCGGGACTAGCCCTCAATGAGCAGTTCTTC	CASSTAGLALNEQFF
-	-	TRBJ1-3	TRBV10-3	TGTGCCATCAGCCTGGACAGAAAATCAAACACCATATATTTT	CAISLDRKSNTIYF
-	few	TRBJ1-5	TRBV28	TGTGCCAGCACACTTCACCAGACGGGGAATCAGCCCCAGCATTTT	CASTLHQTGNQPQHF
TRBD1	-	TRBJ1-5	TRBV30	TGTGCCTGGAGCAGGACAGGGGCCAATCAGCCCCAGCATTTT	CAWSRTGANQPQHF
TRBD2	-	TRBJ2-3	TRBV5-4	TGTGCCAGCAACGGCGGGGGTCATACGCAGTATTTT	CASNGGGHTQYF
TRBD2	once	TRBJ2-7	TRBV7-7	TGTGCTAGCAGCTTAGGAAGCGGGGGACCCTACGAGCAGTACTTC	CASSLGSGGPYEQYF
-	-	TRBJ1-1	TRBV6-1	TGTGCCAGCAGTGAAATTGAGGGAGGCGCTGAAGCTTTCTTT	CASSEIEGGAEAFF
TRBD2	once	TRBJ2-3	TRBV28	TGTGCCAGCAGTTTAGCGGGAGATCAAGATACGCAGTATTTT	CASSLAGDQDTQYF
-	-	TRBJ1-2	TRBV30	TGTGCCGGACAAGGGGAGGACTATGGCTACACCTTC	CAGQGEDYGYTF
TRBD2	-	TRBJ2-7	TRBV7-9	TGTGCCAGCAGCCAAAGTAGCCTAGCGGCCTCCTACGAGCAGTACTTC	CASSQSSLAASYEQYF
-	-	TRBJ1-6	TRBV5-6	TGTGCCAGCAGCTTGGCCGGGTCAGCCAGCTCCTATAATTCACCCCTCCACTTT	CASSLAGSASSYNSPLHF
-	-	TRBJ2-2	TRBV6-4	TGTGCCAGCAGTCCTAGCCTAGTGGAGACCGGGGAGCTGTTTTTT	CASSPSLVETGELFF
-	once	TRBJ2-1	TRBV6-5	TGTGCCAGCAGAGCTGGACTGGGAGGAAACAATGAGCAGTTCTTC	CASRAGLGGNNEQFF
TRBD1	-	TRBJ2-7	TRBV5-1	TGCGCCAGCAGCGACGGGACAGGGGTCCACGAGCAGTACTTC	CASSDGTGVHEQYF
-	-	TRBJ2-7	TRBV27	TGTGCCAGCAGTTTATCGAGATCTTACGAGCAGTACTTC	CASSLSRSYEQYF
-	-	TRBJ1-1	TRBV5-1	TGCGCCAGCAGCTTTGTAACCCTACGGACTAACACTGAAGCTTTCTTT	CASSFVTLRTNTEAFF
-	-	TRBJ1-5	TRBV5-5	TGTGCCAGCAGCTTGGTGGCAGGGAGCAATCAGCCCCAGCATTTT	CASSLVAGSNQPQHF
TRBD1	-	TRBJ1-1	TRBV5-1	TGCGCCAGCAGCTTCGACAGGGTGAACACTGAAGCTTTCTTT	CASSFDRVNTEAFF
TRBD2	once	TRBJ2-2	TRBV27	TGTGCCAGCAGTTTACTTAGCGGGAGGGCCTCGAATCGGAGGGGCACCGGGGAGCTGTTTTTT	CASSLLSGRASNRRGTGELFF
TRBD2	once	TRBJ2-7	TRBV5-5	TGTGCCAGCAGCCCCGGGACTAGCGGGGCGGAGGAGCAGTACTTC	CASSPGTSGAEEQYF
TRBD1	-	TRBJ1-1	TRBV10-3	TGTGCCATCAGTGTACCGGGACAGACTGAAGCTTTCTTT	CAISVPGQTEAFF
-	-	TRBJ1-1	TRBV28	TGTGCCAGCAAGGCGGAGCCAGAAGCTTTCTTT	CASKAEPEAFF
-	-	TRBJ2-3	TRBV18	TGTGCCAGCTCATCCCGGGACTTCTTAACAGATACGCAGTATTTT	CASSSRDFLTDTQYF
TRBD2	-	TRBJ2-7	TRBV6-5	TGTGCCAGCAGTTACTCCGGACTAGCGGGGATCTACGAGCAGTACTTC	CASSYSGLAGIYEQYF
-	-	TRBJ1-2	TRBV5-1	TGCGCCAGCAGCTTAGGAACAGGGTGGGCCAAGGGCTACACCTTC	CASSLGTGWAKGYTF
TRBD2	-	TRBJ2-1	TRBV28	TGTGCCAGCAGGGGGGCGACTAGCGGGCTTTGGAATGAGCAGTTCTTC	CASRGATSGLWNEQFF
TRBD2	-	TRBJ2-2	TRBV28	TGTGCCAGCAGTTTAAGTATAGCGGGGAACACCGGGGAGCTGTTTTTT	CASSLSIAGNTGELFF
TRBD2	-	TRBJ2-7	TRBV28	TGTGCCAGCAGCCCTGAAATCCCAGGACTAGCGGGAGTAGGGAGCTCCTACGAGCAGTACTTC	CASSPEIPGLAGVGSSYEQYF
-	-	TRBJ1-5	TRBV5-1	TGCGCCAGCAGCTTGGGGGAGCACCTCAATCAGCCCCAGCATTTT	CASSLGEHLNQPQHF
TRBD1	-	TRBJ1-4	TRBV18	TGTGCCAGCTCACCAGGGACAGCAGACTATGAAAAACTGTTTTTT	CASSPGTADYEKLFF
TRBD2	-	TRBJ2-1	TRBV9	TGTGCCAGCAGTAGAAGGACTAGGTCCCACAATGAGCAGTTCTTC	CASSRRTRSHNEQFF
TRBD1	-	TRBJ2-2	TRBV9	TGTGCCAGCAGCCCCCGGACAGGAGACACCGGGGAGCTGTTTTTT	CASSPRTGDTGELFF
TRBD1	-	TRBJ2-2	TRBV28	TGTGCCTCAATACTAGGGACAGCGAACACCGGGGAGCTGTTTTTT	CASILGTANTGELFF
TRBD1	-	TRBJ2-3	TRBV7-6	TGTGCCAGCAGCTCCTCAGGACAGGGGGATACGCAGTATTTT	CASSSSGQGDTQYF
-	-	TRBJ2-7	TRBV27	TGTGCCAGCAGTTTAGTTAGCGGCCTTTCCTACGAGCAGTACTTC	CASSLVSGLSYEQYF
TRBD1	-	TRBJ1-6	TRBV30	TGTGCCTGGAGTGTAGGACAGGTGGATTCACCCCTCCACTTT	CAWSVGQVDSPLHF
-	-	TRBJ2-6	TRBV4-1	TGCGCCAGCAGCCAAGATTCAGGTCTTAGCTCTGGGGCCAACGTCCTGACTTTC	CASSQDSGLSSGANVLTF
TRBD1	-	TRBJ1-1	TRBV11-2	TGTGCCAGCAGCTTAGATATTGCGACAGGGATGACTGAAGCTTTCTTT	CASSLDIATGMTEAFF
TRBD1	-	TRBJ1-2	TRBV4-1	TGCGCCAGCAGCCAAGTGGGCAGGGGGTTTTGGAGCTACACCTTC	CASSQVGRGFWSYTF
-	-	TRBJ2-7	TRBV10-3	TGTGCCATCAGCCCCTCACGGAGCTCCTACGAGCAGTACTTC	CAISPSRSSYEQYF
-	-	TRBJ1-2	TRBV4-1	TGCGCCAGCAGCATCTGGACAGCTTATGGCTACACCTTC	CASSIWTAYGYTF
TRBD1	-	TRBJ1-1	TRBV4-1	TGCGCCAGCAGAATATCCGGGACAGGGGGCTGGGGCACTGAAGCTTTCTTT	CASRISGTGGWGTEAFF